The clone carrying this T cell receptor beta chain has a single count. CDR1 is SEHNR and CDR2 is FQNEAQ in the germline V gene (reference sequence). The V end was cut by 5 bases, the J end by 2 bases, with 15 bases between. The CDR3 is 15 residues long. In the original workflow: How many nucleated cells were present was estimated from reference gene primer amplification. Method: immunoSEQ multiplex PCR; TCRdb's copy keeps in-frame clones and lacks some. V and J calls and clone size are given by that table; D and trimming were obtained from the DNA. The profile covers 60,000 to 65,000 clones, with about 80% appearing a single time and 14% taken by the ten largest. This specimen comes from a study of blood T cell repertoires in COVID-19. As for the study in general: There were acute and convalescent COVID-19 samples, and they came from the United States, Italy and Spain.

The Seattle site enrolled patients during active infection and followed them longitudinally. This sequence was found in a man in his 60s with COVID-19, enrolled during active disease. This chain links TRBV7-9 with TRBJ1-1; the D gene is possibly TRBD1 (6 bases). Specimen: peripheral blood. The CDR3 bases are TGTGCCAGCAGCATCCCAGAGACAGGCAACACTGAAGCTTTCTTT. Translating gives CASSIPETGNTEAFF.